This T cell receptor beta chain was retrieved from a study of T cells in Graves' hyperthyroidism and ophthalmopathy (dated by TCRdb to about 2019). Turning to the overall study: Peripheral blood samples were taken at initial diagnosis, before any treatment was given. To identify distinguishing TCR V-J signatures, a discovery cohort of about a hundred patients was used, comprising 40 to 45 with Graves' ophthalmopathy and about 59 with stable Graves' hyperthyroidism. Prospective prediction of ophthalmopathy was tested in an independent validation cohort consisting of some 18 hyperthyroidism patients and 15 to 17 patients who later progressed to ophthalmopathy. For training and testing, the roughly 97 patients in the discovery cohort were randomly divided in a 7:3 ratio. Thyroid tissue and blood T-cell repertoires from six or seven Graves' hyperthyroidism patients were also compared in the study. Following sampling, methimazole starting at 30 mg daily was given to hyperthyroidism patients, and high-dose intravenous methylprednisolone was given to ophthalmopathy patients. The paper describes TCR Vbeta CDR3 sequencing of 120 to 150 peripheral blood samples, made up of approximately 40 ophthalmopathy patients, over 70 hyperthyroidism patients and some 17 progressor patients. Beyond this particular receptor, the publication reports: Most expanded thyroid clonotypes (frequency above 0.001) were also detected in blood, a finding suggesting that blood repertoires may reflect thyroid immune responses. In validation, the model predicted progression to ophthalmopathy a median of roughly 6.1 months before onset, with roughly 71% sensitivity and 72.22% specificity. Sample size was not statistically predetermined, and investigators were not blinded to group allocation. In cross-validation, a model built on a 13 V-J signature told ophthalmopathy apart from stable hyperthyroidism with roughly 87% sensitivity and about 81% specificity, and in testing the same model reached 80%/75%.

Graves' hyperthyroidism was defined as stable when no progression to ophthalmopathy occurred over 18 months of follow-up. Hyperthyroidism patients were newly diagnosed, with disease duration under 2 months, and aged 18 to 65 years. Exclusion was applied to patients with uncontrolled infections, other autoimmune diseases, pregnancy or lactation. Diagnoses relied on clinical symptoms, serum thyroxine and TRAb, thyroid ultrasound and orbital computed tomography. PBMCs were isolated from more than 8 ml of fresh peripheral blood by Ficoll-Paque density gradient centrifugation. Total RNA was extracted with Trizol reagent, and quality was checked on an Agilent 2100 Bioanalyzer. This clonotype appeared a few times. Its cognate antigen has yet to be identified. A much more abundant neighbour one base away suggests this may be a read error. A distance of 15 bases separates the germline ends of V and J, which lose 2 bases and 5 bases respectively. Based on the germline V gene, the CDR1 and CDR2 sequences are MDHEN and SYDVKM. Measured from the cysteine to the phenylalanine, the CDR3 is 15 residues long. Only the CDR3 DNA is retained, 45 bases long and in frame from the first base.

TCR beta CDR3 regions were amplified from RNA transcripts. A first-round RT-PCR of the TCR CDR3 used the HTBI primer set with the Qiagen OneStep RT-PCR kit. A second multiplex PCR round built the libraries, followed by size selection and purification. Libraries were sequenced paired-end with 100 bp reads on an Illumina HiSeq2000. In the source study's methods: SOAPnuke was used to process the raw data, with reads discarded if the reads contained adapters or uncalled bases, had a mean Phred below 15, or lacked an exact constant-primer or identifier match. COPE v1.2.5 was used to merge high-quality paired reads, and clonotypes were defined as unique nucleotide sequences. MiTCR v1.1 was used to align the clonotypes against IMGT TRBV, TRBD and TRBJ reference segments. The analysis included only V-J combinations with a frequency above 0.0001, which together covered more than 98% of the repertoires. A TCS score was defined as the ratio of F50 (clonal expansion) to E x V (chaos), with BLOSUM62-based TCRdist applied between CDR3 peptides within each V-J. Welch's t-statistics and random forest reduced roughly 530 V-J features to under 15, which were used in a naive Bayes classifier (R e1071). The public reads were reprocessed in TCRdb via fastp at Q25 and MiXCR, keeping in-frame beta chains. Duplicate CDR3 protein sequences are folded into a single record with the most common DNA and genes. TCRdb, rather than the study authors, made the V and J calls. The sample contains fewer than 600,000 distinct CDR3 sequences, approximately 14% of them found a single time. The ten largest clones capture roughly 13% of the sample.

This receptor was taken from a woman in her 40s with Graves' hyperthyroidism. The chain uses TRBV28 and TRBJ2-5, with the D gene call left open. The sequencing input was blood. CDR3 loop: CASSLGFCQQETQYF. The sequence in DNA is TGTGCCAGCAGTTTAGGTTTTTGCCAGCAGGAGACCCAGTACTTC.